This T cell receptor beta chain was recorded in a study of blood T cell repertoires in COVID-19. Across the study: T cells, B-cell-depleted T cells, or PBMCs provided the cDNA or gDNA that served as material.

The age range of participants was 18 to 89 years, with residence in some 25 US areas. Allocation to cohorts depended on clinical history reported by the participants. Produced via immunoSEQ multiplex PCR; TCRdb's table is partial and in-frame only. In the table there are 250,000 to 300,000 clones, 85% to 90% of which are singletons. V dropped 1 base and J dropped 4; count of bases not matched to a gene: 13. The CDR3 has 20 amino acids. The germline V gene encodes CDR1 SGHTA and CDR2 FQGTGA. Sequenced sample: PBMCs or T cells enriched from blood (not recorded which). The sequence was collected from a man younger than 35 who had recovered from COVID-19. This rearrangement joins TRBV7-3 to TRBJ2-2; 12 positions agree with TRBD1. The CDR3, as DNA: TGTGCCAGCAGCTTAATCCTGGGAGAAGGGACAGGGGGCGTCACCGGGGAGCTGTTTTTT. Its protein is CASSLILGEGTGGVTGELFF.